The clone carrying this T cell receptor beta chain was seen ten or more times. The sample belongs to a study of molecular identifiers for immune sequencing clone quantification. Study in general: Split five ways in replicates, RNA from approximately 20,000 or 100,000 naive CD8 cells had four portions sequenced.

In TCRdb, the PCR reads were re-called with MiXCR into one record per CDR3 protein. Among about 630,000 distinct CDR3 sequences listed, 25% were seen once. The V gene's germline CDR1 is LGHDT and CDR2 YNNKEL (reference sequence). The CDR3 length is 17 residues. Between the trimmed V and J ends, which lost 1 base and 2 bases, there was a span of 17 bases. Naive CD8 T cells were sorted, and the gate applied was CD8+CD4-CCR7+CD45RA+. The clonotype was recovered from a human donor in good health. Some libraries in this study had Jurkat cell RNA spiked in. The chain couples TRBV3-1 to TRBJ1-1; D call uncertain. Material for sequencing was naive CD8+ T cells from blood, with Jurkat cell RNA spiked in. Stated subset: FACS-sorted CD8+CD4-CCR7+CD45RA+ naive T cells. This CDR3 reads CASSQVFRYGPNTEAFF. CDR3 coding DNA: TGTGCCAGCAGCCAAGTGTTTCGGTATGGCCCTAACACTGAAGCTTTCTTT.